One sample yielded the 15 T cell receptor beta chains listed below, sequenced in a study of early T cells in non-severe SARS-CoV-2 infection. Via MiXCR, TCRdb re-called the 5' RACE reads, giving one row per CDR3 protein. The table records roughly 53,000 distinct CDR3 sequences, approximately 9.7% of them present only once. The sequenced sample was whole blood. All receptors come from an adult who was a healthcare worker with PCR-confirmed SARS-CoV-2 infection or an uninfected control (not recorded which).

The chain combines TRBV4-1 with TRBJ1-6; 8 nucleotides agree with TRBD1. The CDR3 covers 14 residues. Trimming cost V 3 bases and J 9 bases; bases outside gene matches: 4. Looked up from germline, CDR1 is MGHRA and CDR2 is YSYEKL. The chain's CDR3 is CASSQTGASSPLHF. The DNA for the CDR3 is TGCGCCAGCAGCCAGACAGGGGCTTCTTCACCCCTCCACTTT.

Only a few counts were recorded for this clonotype. DNA for the CDR3: TGCAGCGTTCTCGTGCGACAGGGGCTTAATGAGCAGTTCTTC. This gives the protein CSVLVRQGLNEQFF. This chain joins TRBV29-1 and TRBJ2-1, with TRBD1 identical over 8 bases. There are 14 residues in the CDR3. J gave up 7 bases and V 5 bases, and 10 bases lay outside the gene matches. The germline V gene has CDR1 SQVTM and CDR2 ANQGSEA.

This clonotype has a handful of counts. The chain uses TRBV6-5 and TRBJ1-4, with D perhaps TRBD1 (6 bases). The CDR3 has 13 amino acids. Per the germline V gene, CDR1 is MNHEY and CDR2 is SVGAGI. The V end lost 7 bases, the J end lost 8 bases, and 14 bases lay between the germline ends. CDR3 amino acids: CASTWTVGEKLFF. The CDR3 bases are TGTGCCAGCACCTGGACAGTCGGCGAAAAACTGTTTTTT.

This clonotype was detected a few times. The chain carries TRBV7-9 and TRBJ2-3, with a possible D match to TRBD2 (6 bases). Trimming cost V 5 bases and J 0 bases, with 15 bases left between them. Per the germline V gene, CDR1 is SEHNR and CDR2 is FQNEAQ (reference sequence). The CDR3 length is 16 residues. CDR3 sequence (DNA): TGTGCCAGCAGCCCCCTAGGGACTTTTAGCACAGATACGCAGTATTTT. This translates into CASSPLGTFSTDTQYF.

This clonotype was observed a few times. The chain carries TRBV20-1 and TRBJ2-6, with D uncertain. Germline V lookup: CDR1 DFQATT, CDR2 SNEGSKA (reference sequence). V lost 3 bases to trimming and J lost 2 bases, with 11 bases between them. The CDR3 spans 15 residues. The CDR3 spells CSASLDGTGANVLTF. CDR3 in DNA: TGCAGTGCTAGCTTGGACGGAACTGGGGCCAACGTCCTGACTTTC.

This clonotype was detected a few times. The rearrangement uses TRBV2 and TRBJ2-7; unclear D gene. Per the germline V gene, CDR1 is SNHLY and CDR2 is FYNNEI. The CDR3 is made up of 12 amino acids. V was trimmed by 2 bases and J by 4 bases, leaving 6 bases between them. Written as DNA, the CDR3 is TGTGCCAGCAGTGAAACTTATTACGAGCAGTACTTC. It codes for CASSETYYEQYF.

J is TRBJ2-6 and V is TRBV5-1; unclear D gene. Germline assignment: CDR1 SGHRS and CDR2 YFSETQ. The CDR3 contains 16 residues. V was shortened by 3 bases and J by 4 bases, with 14 bases between the two germline ends. CDR3 residues: CASSSTVSTGANVLTF. The CDR3 bases are TGCGCCAGCAGCTCAACAGTGAGCACCGGGGCCAACGTCCTGACTTTC.

In DNA form, the CDR3 reads TGTGCCAGCTCACCAGTCTCGGCAAGCAATGAGCAGTTCTTC. Translated: CASSPVSASNEQFF. This sequence joins TRBV18 and TRBJ2-1; unclear D gene. The germline V gene encodes CDR1 KGHSH and CDR2 LQKENI. Deletions cut 2 bases from V and 6 bases from J, with 11 bases between. This CDR3 region has 14 residues.

Many counts were recorded for this clonotype. The chain links TRBV3-1 to TRBJ2-1; 8 bases match TRBD2. CDR1 is LGHDT, CDR2 YNNKEL, per germline (reference sequence). This CDR3 is built from 13 residues. V lost 0 bases to trimming and J lost 13 bases; unmatched junction nucleotides: 5. The CDR3: CASSQDNAGGQFF. The DNA for the CDR3 is TGTGCCAGCAGCCAAGATAACGCGGGAGGCCAGTTCTTC.

This clonotype was recorded a few times. This chain uses TRBV7-9 with TRBJ2-3, with 7 bases aligning to TRBD1. Trimming cost V 2 bases and J 0 bases; bases outside gene matches: 8. There are 17 residues in the CDR3. Germline CDR1 SEHNR, CDR2 FQNEAQ (reference sequence). The CDR3 nucleotides read TGTGCCAGCAGCTTAAACCCTCGGGACAGCAGCACAGATACGCAGTATTTT. As protein: CASSLNPRDSSTDTQYF.

This clonotype occurred a few times. The CDR3 DNA is TGCAGCGTTGTTGATTACGAGCAGTACTTC. Residues: CSVVDYEQYF. This sequence joins TRBV29-1 and TRBJ2-7; no definite D call. The CDR3 covers 10 residues. The germline gives CDR1 SQVTM, CDR2 ANQGSEA. The V gene lost 4 bases and the J gene lost 4 bases, with 5 bases spanning the gap.

Only a few counts were recorded for this clonotype. V usage is TRBV7-3 and J usage is TRBJ2-7; a possible D gene is TRBD1 (5 bases). V was pared by 0 bases and J by 7 bases, with 10 bases between. This CDR3 region has 13 residues. The germline V gene encodes CDR1 SGHTA and CDR2 FQGTGA. The DNA of the CDR3 is TGTGCCAGCAGCTTAACGGGGCAAGCGGAGCAGTACTTC. This sequence encodes CASSLTGQAEQYF. The full variable domain, completed using reference TRBV7-3 and TRBJ2-7, is GAGVSQTPSNKVTEKGKYVELRCDPISGHTALYWYRQSLGQGPEFLIYFQGTGAADDSGLPNDRFFAVRPEGSVSTLKIQRTERGDSAVYLCASSLTGQAEQYFGPGTRLTVT.

This clonotype was recorded many times. This rearrangement joins TRBV3-1 to TRBJ1-2, with D perhaps TRBD1 (5 bases). V lost 1 base to trimming and J lost 6 bases, with 12 bases between them. Germline-derived CDR1 and CDR2 are LGHDT and YNNKEL (reference sequence). The CDR3 spans 14 residues. CDR3 DNA sequence: TGTGCCAGCAGCCAAGGAGGGGCGAGAAATGGCTACACCTTC. Translated, it gives CASSQGGARNGYTF.

V is TRBV5-1 and J is TRBJ2-1; D is uncertain. The CDR3 length is 12 residues. With 4 bases removed from V and 10 bases from J, the gap between germline ends came to 12 bases. Germline V gene sequence: CDR1 SGHRS, CDR2 YFSETQ. The CDR3, as DNA: TGCGCCAGCAGCGCACGGGTTGACGAGCAGTTCTTC. Translation: CASSARVDEQFF.

This chain uses TRBV7-7 with TRBJ2-1; D gene uncertain. The CDR3 spans 13 residues. CDR1 and CDR2 from the germline V gene are SSHAT and FNYEAQ (reference sequence). Trimming pared 5 bases from V and 5 bases from J, leaving 10 bases between. CDR3 nucleotides: TGTGCCAGCAGCCCCGACGGTAACAATGAGCAGTTCTTC. It is translated as CASSPDGNNEQFF.